This entry lists 10 T cell receptor beta chains sequenced from one sample in a study of blood T cell repertoires in COVID-19. The assay was immunoSEQ multiplex PCR, and TCRdb's table has in-frame clones only and misses some. Of under 200,000 clones in the sample, 70% to 90% were seen once. The sequenced material came from peripheral blood. All receptors come from a man aged 60 to 75 with acute or convalescent COVID-19.

The rearrangement uses TRBV5-6 and TRBJ1-2; TRBD1 agrees at 7 bases. This CDR3 region has 18 residues. Looked up from germline, CDR1 is SGHDT and CDR2 is YYEEEE. Germline trimming cut 1 base from V and 1 base from J; bases unmatched to any gene: 13. The CDR3 reads CASSLIATGKAGNYGYTF. The CDR3 DNA sequence: TGTGCCAGCAGCTTGATCGCGACAGGGAAAGCGGGTAACTATGGCTACACCTTC.

The rearrangement uses TRBV6-5 and TRBJ1-4; D uncertain. CDR3 size: 16 residues. Germline CDR1 MNHEY, CDR2 SVGAGI. Trimming left V 0 bases short and J 0 bases short, with 8 bases between. The chain's CDR3 is CASSYSGSATNEKLFF. For the CDR3, the DNA is TGTGCCAGCAGTTACTCCGGGTCTGCAACTAATGAAAAACTGTTTTTT.

This chain connects TRBV7-9 to TRBJ1-1; a possible D gene is TRBD1 (5 bases). The germline V gene encodes CDR1 SEHNR and CDR2 FQNEAQ (reference sequence). Trimming pared 4 bases from V and 4 bases from J, leaving 13 bases between. This CDR3 has 14 residues. The CDR3 reads CASSSLGGGTEAFF. CDR3 nucleotide sequence: TGTGCCAGCAGCTCCCTGGGCGGGGGCACTGAAGCTTTCTTT. Using reference TRBV7-9 and TRBJ1-1 for the parts outside the CDR3, the full variable domain is DTGVSQNPRHKITKRGQNVTFRCDPISEHNRLYWYRQTLGQGPEFLTYFQNEAQLEKSRLLSDRFSAERPKGSFSTLEIQRTEQGDSAMYLCASSSLGGGTEAFFGQGTRLTVV.

The chain employs TRBV7-9 and TRBJ2-7; 8 nucleotides align to TRBD1. J lost 7 bases, V lost 6 bases, and 11 bases had no gene match. The germline V gene has CDR1 SEHNR and CDR2 FQNEAQ (reference sequence). The CDR3 is 14 amino acids. The CDR3 sequence: CASSFFTTGGEQYF. In nucleotides, the CDR3 is TGTGCCAGCAGTTTCTTTACCACAGGGGGTGAGCAGTACTTC.

The chain couples TRBV15 to TRBJ2-2; D call uncertain. Germline CDR1 LNHNV, CDR2 YYDKDF (reference sequence). This CDR3 has 14 residues. Trimming shortened V by 0 bases and J by 2 bases, and 4 bases separated the two germline ends. The CDR3 DNA reads TGTGCCACCAGCAGAGACCAAAACACCGGGGAGCTGTTTTTT. Translating it yields CATSRDQNTGELFF.

The CDR3 loop is CASSEWGSGGSSYEQYF. The DNA of the CDR3 is TGTGCCAGCAGTGAATGGGGTAGCGGGGGGAGCTCCTACGAGCAGTACTTC. J is TRBJ2-7 and V is TRBV25-1; 10 nucleotides align to TRBD2. CDR1 is MGHDK and CDR2 is SYGVNS in the germline V gene. The CDR3 loop spans 17 amino acids. Trimming removed 1 base from V and 0 bases from J; junction bases left unmatched: 6.

The chain employs TRBV7-3 and TRBJ2-2, with 13 bases matching TRBD2. With 5 bases clipped from V and 7 bases from J, the junction kept 7 bases outside the gene matches. The germline V gene has CDR1 SGHTA and CDR2 FQGTGA. This CDR3 spans 16 amino acids. CDR3 nucleotides: TGTGCCAGCAGCCCGGGGACTAGCGGGGTTCGCGGGGAGCTGTTTTTT. It specifies CASSPGTSGVRGELFF.

The CDR3 bases are TGTGCCAGCAGAACAGGGCGAGGTGATGAAAAACTGTTTTTT. It codes for CASRTGRGDEKLFF. The chain combines TRBV6-5 with TRBJ1-4; TRBD1 might be the D (6 bases). Deletions cut 6 bases from V and 6 bases from J, with 14 bases between. Looked up from germline, CDR1 is MNHEY and CDR2 is SVGAGI. The CDR3 spans 14 residues.

V is TRBV13 and J is TRBJ2-7, with TRBD1 matching 12 bases. The CDR3 runs 16 residues. V lost 0 bases and J lost 5; bases outside the gene matches: 5. Germline CDR1 is PRHDT and CDR2 is FYEKMQ (reference sequence). The CDR3 bases are TGTGCCAGCAGCTTAGGCCGGGACAGGGGGCGCCACGAGCAGTACTTC. It translates to CASSLGRDRGRHEQYF.

The CDR3 sequence is CASSFTQGHTDTQYF. The CDR3 bases are TGCGCCAGCAGCTTCACACAGGGCCACACAGATACGCAGTATTTT. The chain couples TRBV5-1 to TRBJ2-3; D perhaps matches TRBD1 (6 bases). Germline V CDR1 and CDR2: SGHRS, YFSETQ. Between the trimmed V and J ends, which lost 2 bases and 2 bases, there was a span of 12 bases. The CDR3 length is 15 residues. Full variable domain (outside the CDR3, taken from reference TRBV5-1 and TRBJ2-3): KAGVTQTPRYLIKTRGQQVTLSCSPISGHRSVSWYQQTPGQGLQFLFEYFSETQRNKGNFPGRFSGRQFSNSRSEMNVSTLELGDSALYLCASSFTQGHTDTQYFGPGTRLTVL.